The 26 T cell receptor beta chains given below trace back to one sample, sequenced in a study of T cell responses to AZD1222 COVID-19 vaccine (TCRdb year 2021). Libraries were prepared through the immunoSEQ multiplex PCR assay. TCRdb's version of the immuneACCESS table is confined to in-frame rearrangements and falls short of the full clone set. An unresolved V gene accounts for under half of the shortfall where checked; the remainder is of unknown origin. In all, the sample holds 100,000 to 150,000 clones, and over 75% of those were seen once. The leading ten clones occupy around 9.3% of the sample. The intended sense of this specimen's time point label: baseline before first vaccination. Specimen: peripheral blood, collected on day 0 of AZD1222 vaccination. The receptor source for this set is an adult in good health.

This chain links TRBV19 with TRBJ1-2; D unresolved. The CDR3 contains 11 residues. The V gene lost 10 bases and the J gene lost 8 bases, with 14 bases spanning the gap. CDR1 is LNHDA and CDR2 is SQIVND in the germline V gene (reference sequence). The CDR3 loop is CATRLREGYTF. DNA of the CDR3: TGTGCCACCCGACTGAGGGAAGGCTACACCTTC. Full variable domain (missing parts from reference TRBV19 and TRBJ1-2): DGGITQSPKYLFRKEGQNVTLSCEQNLNHDAMYWYRQDPGQGLRLIYYSQIVNDFQKGDIAEGYSVSREKKESFPLTVTSAQKNPTAFYLCATRLREGYTFGSGTRLTVV.

This chain links TRBV3-1 (or the pseudogene TRBV3-2) with TRBJ2-5; TRBD1 agrees at 7 bases. V lost 3 bases to trimming and J lost 1 base; unmatched junction nucleotides: 5. The CDR3 loop spans 15 amino acids. Per the germline V gene, CDR1 is LGHDT and CDR2 is YNNKEL (reference sequence). The CDR3 spells CASSQRSGGQETQYF. DNA of the CDR3: TGTGCCAGCAGCCAGCGGTCAGGGGGCCAAGAGACCCAGTACTTC.

The chain employs TRBV27 and TRBJ2-1; D gene ambiguous. V gave up 7 bases and J gave up 3 bases, with 16 bases separating them. Germline V gene lookup returns CDR1 MNHEY and CDR2 SMNVEV (reference sequence). The length of the CDR3 is 15 residues. CDR3 amino acids: CASIRILGVYNEQFF. In DNA, the CDR3 is TGTGCCAGCATCCGAATATTAGGAGTCTACAATGAGCAGTTCTTC.

This CDR3 reads CASSPERARGLTEAFF. The DNA of the CDR3 is TGTGCCAGCAGCCCGGAGCGGGCCCGCGGCTTAACTGAAGCTTTCTTT. This rearrangement joins TRBV5-8 to TRBJ1-1; D is unclear. In germline, CDR1 is SGHTS, CDR2 YDEGEE. V lost 4 bases and J 5 bases, leaving 21 bases between the germline ends. The CDR3 totals 16 residues.

This chain uses TRBV27 with TRBJ1-1; D not certain. Trimming removed 2 bases from V and 0 bases from J, with 7 bases in between. Germline V gene sequence: CDR1 MNHEY, CDR2 SMNVEV (reference sequence). This CDR3 region has 14 residues. The CDR3 nucleotides are TGTGCCAGCAGTTTAGCCGCGCTGAACACTGAAGCTTTCTTT. Protein product: CASSLAALNTEAFF.

The chain uses TRBV20-1 and TRBJ1-4; D remains unclear. The CDR3 contains 13 residues. V was pared by 3 bases and J by 4 bases, with 9 bases between. Germline V gene data show CDR1 as DFQATT and CDR2 as SNEGSKA (reference sequence). In DNA, the CDR3 is TGCAGTGCTAGTCCGGGTAATAATGAAAAACTGTTTTTT. Translated: CSASPGNNEKLFF.

CDR3 coding DNA: TGTGCCAGCAGACTCGGACAGAACTACGAGCAGTACTTC. Protein product: CASRLGQNYEQYF. V is TRBV2 and J is TRBJ2-7; tentative D call: TRBD1 (6 bases). The CDR3 sequence is 13 residues long. V was pared by 6 bases and J by 3 bases, with 12 bases between. Germline V gene lookup returns CDR1 SNHLY and CDR2 FYNNEI.

This sequence joins TRBV5-4 and TRBJ2-1, with D uncertain. The CDR3 contains 16 residues. Germline V gene lookup returns CDR1 SGHNT and CDR2 YYREEE (reference sequence). With 0 bases removed from V and 0 bases from J, the gap between germline ends came to 10 bases. The CDR3 nucleotides read TGTGCCAGCAGCTTGGAGGAGTACCCCTCCTACAATGAGCAGTTCTTC. It encodes CASSLEEYPSYNEQFF.

The rearrangement links TRBV13 to TRBJ1-5; 9 bases agree with TRBD1. Trimming at V came to 5 bases and at J to 6 bases, leaving 11 bases not matched to a gene. This CDR3 has 16 residues. Germline-derived CDR1 and CDR2 are PRHDT and FYEKMQ (reference sequence). The CDR3 region has the DNA TGTGCCAGCAGCATAAAACTGGGACAGGGAAGTCAGCCCCAGCATTTT. Its protein product is CASSIKLGQGSQPQHF.

The V call is TRBV11-3, the J call TRBJ2-7; D is perhaps TRBD2 (6 bases). The CDR3 is 13 amino acids. The V gene lost 0 bases and the J gene lost 5 bases, with 8 bases spanning the gap. Germline V gene lookup returns CDR1 SGHNT and CDR2 YENEEA. The DNA of the CDR3 is TGTGCCAGCAGCTTAGAGGCGGGAAACGAGCAGTACTTC. Translating it yields CASSLEAGNEQYF. The entire variable domain, with the rest obtained from reference TRBV11-3 and TRBJ2-7, is as follows: EAGVVQSPRYKIIEKKQPVAFWCNPISGHNTLYWYLQNLGQGPELLIRYENEEAVDDSQLPKDRFSAERLKGVDSTLKIQPAELGDSAVYLCASSLEAGNEQYFGPGTRLTVT.

The J gene is TRBJ2-2, the V gene TRBV4-2; D may be TRBD2 (6 bases). This CDR3 comprises 14 residues. Germline-derived CDR1 and CDR2 are LGHNA and YNFKEQ. V was cut by 1 base and J by 4 bases, with 7 bases left in between. The CDR3 here is CASSQGGVTGELFF. As DNA, the CDR3 is TGTGCCAGCAGCCAAGGGGGGGTCACCGGGGAGCTGTTTTTT.

The chain is built from TRBV10-3 and TRBJ2-5, with TRBD1 identical over 7 bases. The V and J ends lost 10 bases and 5 bases, in that order; junction bases with no gene match: 7. The germline gives CDR1 ENHRY, CDR2 SYGVKD. CDR3 length: 12 residues. The CDR3 nucleotides are TGTGCCACCGGGACAGTCCGGGAGACCCAGTACTTC. This sequence encodes CATGTVRETQYF.

The V and J genes are TRBV5-1 and TRBJ2-3; 8 nucleotides line up with TRBD2. Germline CDR1 reads SGHRS; CDR2 reads YFSETQ. J lost 6 bases, V lost 4 bases, and 4 bases had no gene match. The CDR3 is 13 residues long. The CDR3 is CASSPTSADTQYF. DNA for the CDR3: TGCGCCAGCAGCCCGACTAGCGCGGATACGCAGTATTTT.

The V and J genes are TRBV7-8 and TRBJ1-5; D is unresolved. V shed 1 base and J shed 1 base, with 8 bases lying between them. Germline V gene data show CDR1 as SGHVS and CDR2 as FQNEAQ. CDR3 length: 15 residues. CDR3 protein: CASSLGGGSNQPQHF. The CDR3 nucleotides are TGTGCCAGCAGCTTAGGGGGTGGGAGCAATCAGCCCCAGCATTTT.

This clone was found once. V is TRBV6-5 and J is TRBJ2-7, with D maybe TRBD1 (5 bases). The CDR3 extends over 15 amino acids. V was cut by 0 bases and J by 2 bases, with 11 bases left in between. Germline CDR1 and CDR2: MNHEY and SVGAGI. The CDR3 spells CASSYSKGAPYEQYF. CDR3 DNA: TGTGCCAGCAGTTACTCGAAAGGGGCACCCTACGAGCAGTACTTC.

This chain joins TRBV6-5 and TRBJ1-1; a possible D gene is TRBD1 (5 bases). V was trimmed by 2 bases and J by 0 bases, leaving 10 bases between them. This CDR3 has 15 amino acids. Looked up from germline, CDR1 is MNHEY and CDR2 is SVGAGI. The chain's CDR3 is CASSYRQGVNTEAFF. The CDR3 coding sequence is TGTGCCAGCAGTTACCGCCAGGGAGTGAACACTGAAGCTTTCTTT.

V is TRBV7-8 and J is TRBJ2-5; D may be TRBD2 (5 bases). The V end lost 5 bases, the J end lost 10 bases, and 14 bases lay between the germline ends. The CDR3 spans 12 residues. Germline lookup yields CDR1 SGHVS and CDR2 FQNEAQ. The CDR3 DNA is TGTGCCAGCAGCCCAACTAGGGCAGTCCAGTACTTC. Translating it yields CASSPTRAVQYF.

This clone was seen once. The chain combines TRBV6-1 with TRBJ1-5, with no clear D. Germline-derived CDR1 and CDR2 are MNHNS and SASEGT. V was shortened by 3 bases and J by 6 bases, with 15 bases between the two germline ends. This CDR3 is built from 15 residues. The CDR3 DNA is TGTGCCAGCAGTGAGGGGATCCCAGGCGCTCAGCCCCAGCATTTT. Translated: CASSEGIPGAQPQHF.

The chain joins TRBV28 to TRBJ1-1, with 12 bases matching TRBD1. CDR3 size: 18 residues. Trimming at V came to 8 bases and at J to 4 bases, leaving 17 bases not matched to a gene. The germline V gene has CDR1 MDHEN and CDR2 SYDVKM. CDR3 in amino acids: CASGWAGTGGKLGTEAFF. CDR3 sequence (DNA): TGTGCCAGCGGGTGGGCCGGGACAGGGGGCAAATTGGGCACTGAAGCTTTCTTT.

The V and J genes are TRBV7-2 and TRBJ2-7; the D gene could be TRBD1 or TRBD2 (5 bases each). The CDR3 totals 14 residues. Trimming left V 5 bases short and J 0 bases short, with 11 bases between. Germline V gene lookup returns CDR1 SGHTA and CDR2 FQGNSA. The CDR3 DNA is TGTGCCAGCAGCGGGGACGCTAACTCCTACGAGCAGTACTTC. Encoded protein: CASSGDANSYEQYF.

This chain links TRBV7-9 with TRBJ2-1; TRBD2 matches 14 bases. Trimming at V came to 7 bases and at J to 6 bases, leaving 8 bases not matched to a gene. Germline lookup yields CDR1 SEHNR and CDR2 FQNEAQ (reference sequence). The CDR3 runs to 16 residues. The CDR3 protein is CASNGLGTSGSNEQFF. The CDR3 nucleotides read TGTGCCAGCAACGGTCTGGGGACTAGCGGGAGCAATGAGCAGTTCTTC.

This chain links TRBV6-6 with TRBJ1-1; possible D gene TRBD1, 6 bases. The CDR3 contains 14 residues. V lost 5 bases and J lost 1, with 11 bases in between. Germline V CDR1 and CDR2: MNHNY, SVGAGI (reference sequence). The CDR3 bases are TGTGCCAGCAGTCGCGTACAGGGGAACACTGAAGCTTTCTTT. Translation gives CASSRVQGNTEAFF.

This sequence joins TRBV11-1 and TRBJ2-1, with 10 nucleotides matching TRBD1. Trimming at V came to 4 bases and at J to 5 bases, leaving 8 bases not matched to a gene. The CDR3 contains 16 residues. Germline V lookup: CDR1 SGHAT, CDR2 FQDESV (reference sequence). CDR3 amino acids: CASSSQPGTGDNEQFF. In DNA, the CDR3 is TGTGCCAGCAGCTCCCAACCCGGGACAGGGGACAATGAGCAGTTCTTC.

V gene TRBV7-6 combines with J gene TRBJ2-1; D possibly corresponds to TRBD2 (6 bases). Trimming stripped 1 base from V and 9 bases from J, with 10 bases between. This CDR3 is 13 amino acids long. Looked up from germline, CDR1 is SGHVS and CDR2 is FNYEAQ. CDR3 region: CASSLGAGSEQFF. CDR3 bases: TGTGCCAGCAGCTTAGGCGCCGGGAGTGAGCAGTTCTTC. Looking up the rest from reference TRBV7-6 and TRBJ2-1 gives the full variable domain: GAGVSQSPRYKVTKRGQDVALRCDPISGHVSLYWYRQALGQGPEFLTYFNYEAQQDKSGLPNDRFSAERPEGSISTLTIQRTEQRDSAMYRCASSLGAGSEQFFGPGTRLTVL.

The chain carries TRBV5-1 and TRBJ2-1; D might be TRBD1 (5 bases). With 7 bases removed from V and 9 bases from J, the gap between germline ends came to 17 bases. The CDR3 consists of 13 residues. Germline values: CDR1 SGHRS, CDR2 YFSETQ. The CDR3 region is CASGQLEFSEQFF. The CDR3 DNA sequence: TGCGCCAGCGGACAACTCGAATTTAGTGAGCAGTTCTTC.

The rearrangement links TRBV5-1 to TRBJ1-2; D uncertain. Germline V gene lookup returns CDR1 SGHRS and CDR2 YFSETQ. V was cut by 1 base and J by 4 bases, with 5 bases left in between. The CDR3 covers 12 residues. The CDR3 region is CASSLTTYGYTF. The CDR3 DNA follows: TGCGCCAGCAGCTTGACGACCTATGGCTACACCTTC.